Included here is one T cell receptor beta chain sequence, with context. The data stem from a study of blood T cell repertoires in COVID-19. TCRdb's table, derived via immunoSEQ multiplex PCR, lists solely in-frame clones and lacks some. The sample consists of hundreds of thousands of clones, around nine tenths of them appearing once. The CDR3 consists of 17 residues. Germline V CDR1 and CDR2: SGDLS, YYNGEE. Trimming removed 3 bases from V and 8 bases from J, with 24 bases in between. The source is a woman younger than 35 who had recovered from COVID-19. Sequenced material: peripheral blood. V gene TRBV9 combines with J gene TRBJ2-1, with unresolved D. The CDR3 DNA is TGTGCCAGCAGCGCCACGTTCACGGCAGGTGCAATGGATGAGCAGTTCTTC. Residues: CASSATFTAGAMDEQFF.